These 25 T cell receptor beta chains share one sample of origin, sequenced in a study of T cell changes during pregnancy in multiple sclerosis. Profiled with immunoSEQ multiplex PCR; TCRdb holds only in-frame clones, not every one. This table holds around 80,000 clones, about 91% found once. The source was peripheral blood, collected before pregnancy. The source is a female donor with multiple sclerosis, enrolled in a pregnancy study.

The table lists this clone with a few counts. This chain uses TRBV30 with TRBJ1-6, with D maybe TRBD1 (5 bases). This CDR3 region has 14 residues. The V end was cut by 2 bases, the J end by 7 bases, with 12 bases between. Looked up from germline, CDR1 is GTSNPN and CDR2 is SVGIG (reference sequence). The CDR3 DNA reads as TGTGCCTGGAGTAAGGACACCTGGAATTCACCCCTCCACTTT. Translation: CAWSKDTWNSPLHF.

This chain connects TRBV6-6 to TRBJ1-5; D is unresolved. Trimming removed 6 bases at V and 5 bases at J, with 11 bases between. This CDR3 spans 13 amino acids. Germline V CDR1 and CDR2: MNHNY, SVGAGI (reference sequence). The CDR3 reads CASRTPVDQPQHF. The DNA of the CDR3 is TGTGCCAGCAGGACACCGGTAGATCAGCCCCAGCATTTT.

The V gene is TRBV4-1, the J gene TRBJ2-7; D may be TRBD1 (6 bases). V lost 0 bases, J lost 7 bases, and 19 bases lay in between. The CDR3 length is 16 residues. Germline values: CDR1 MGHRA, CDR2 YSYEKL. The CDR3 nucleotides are TGCGCCAGCAGCCAAGAGGGGGCCATTGGGGTGGGGGAGCAGTACTTC. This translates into CASSQEGAIGVGEQYF.

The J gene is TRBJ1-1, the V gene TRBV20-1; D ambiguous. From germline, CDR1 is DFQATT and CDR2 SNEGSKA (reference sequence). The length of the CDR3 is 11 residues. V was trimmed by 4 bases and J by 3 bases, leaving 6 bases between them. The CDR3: CSAKRDTEAFF. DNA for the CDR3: TGCAGTGCTAAACGGGACACTGAAGCTTTCTTT.

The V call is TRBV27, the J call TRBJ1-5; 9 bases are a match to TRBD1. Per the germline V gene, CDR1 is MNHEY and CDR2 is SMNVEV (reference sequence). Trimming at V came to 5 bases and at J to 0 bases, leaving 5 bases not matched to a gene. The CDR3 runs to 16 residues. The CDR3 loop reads CASSPRDRASNQPQHF. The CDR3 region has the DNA TGTGCCAGCAGTCCCCGGGACAGGGCTAGCAATCAGCCCCAGCATTTT.

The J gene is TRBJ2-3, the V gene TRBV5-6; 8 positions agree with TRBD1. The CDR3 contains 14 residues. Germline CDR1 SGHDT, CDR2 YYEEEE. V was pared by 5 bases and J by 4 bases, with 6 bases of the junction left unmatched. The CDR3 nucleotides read TGTGCCAGCAGGGGGACAGGAGAGGCAGATACGCAGTATTTT. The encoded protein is CASRGTGEADTQYF.

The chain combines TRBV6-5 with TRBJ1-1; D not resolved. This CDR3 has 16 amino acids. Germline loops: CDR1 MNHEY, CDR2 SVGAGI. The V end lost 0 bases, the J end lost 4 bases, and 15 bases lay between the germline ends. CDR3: CASSYSSRFGSTEAFF. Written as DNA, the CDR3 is TGTGCCAGCAGTTACTCGTCCCGGTTCGGGAGCACTGAAGCTTTCTTT.

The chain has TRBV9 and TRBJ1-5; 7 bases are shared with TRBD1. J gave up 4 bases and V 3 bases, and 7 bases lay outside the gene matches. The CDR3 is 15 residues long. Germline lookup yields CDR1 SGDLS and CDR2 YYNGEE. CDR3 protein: CASSDTGVPNQPQHF. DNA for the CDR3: TGTGCCAGCAGCGACACAGGGGTCCCTAATCAGCCCCAGCATTTT.

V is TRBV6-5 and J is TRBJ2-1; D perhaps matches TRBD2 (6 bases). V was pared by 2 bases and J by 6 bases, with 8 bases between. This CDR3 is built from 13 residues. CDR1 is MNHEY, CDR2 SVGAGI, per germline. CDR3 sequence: CASSYAGGNEQFF. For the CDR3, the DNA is TGTGCCAGCAGTTACGCCGGGGGCAATGAGCAGTTCTTC.

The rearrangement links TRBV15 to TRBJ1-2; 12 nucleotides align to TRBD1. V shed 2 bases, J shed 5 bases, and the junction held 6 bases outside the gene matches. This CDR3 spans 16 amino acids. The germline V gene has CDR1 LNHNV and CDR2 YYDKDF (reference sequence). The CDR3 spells CATSRPGQGASYGYTF. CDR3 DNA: TGTGCCACCAGCAGACCGGGACAGGGGGCAAGTTATGGCTACACCTTC. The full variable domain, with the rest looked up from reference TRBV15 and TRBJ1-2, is DAMVIQNPRYQVTQFGKPVTLSCSQTLNHNVMYWYQQKSSQAPKLLFHYYDKDFNNEADTPDNFQSRRPNTSFCFLDIRSPGLGDTAMYLCATSRPGQGASYGYTFGSGTRLTVV.

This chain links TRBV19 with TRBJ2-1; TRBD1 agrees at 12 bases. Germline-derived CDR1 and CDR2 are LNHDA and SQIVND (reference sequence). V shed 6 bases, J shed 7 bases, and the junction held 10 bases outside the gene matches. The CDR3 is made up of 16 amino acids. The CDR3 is CASSPTWDRGLNEQFF. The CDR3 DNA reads TGTGCCAGTAGCCCCACCTGGGACAGGGGGCTGAATGAGCAGTTCTTC.

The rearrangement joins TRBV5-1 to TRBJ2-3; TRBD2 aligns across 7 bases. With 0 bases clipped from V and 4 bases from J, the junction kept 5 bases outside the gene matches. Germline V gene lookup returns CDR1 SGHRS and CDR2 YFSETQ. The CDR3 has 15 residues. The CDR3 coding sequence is TGCGCCAGCAGCTTGGAGGGAGGGCTCGCAGATACGCAGTATTTT. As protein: CASSLEGGLADTQYF.

The CDR3 protein is CASSGGGGNQPQHF. The DNA for the CDR3 is TGTGCCAGCAGTGGAGGGGGCGGCAATCAGCCCCAGCATTTT. This chain links TRBV2 with TRBJ1-5; 7 bases line up with TRBD1. Germline loops: CDR1 SNHLY, CDR2 FYNNEI. The length of the CDR3 is 14 residues. Trimming took 4 bases from V and 2 from J; bases not matched to a gene: 2.

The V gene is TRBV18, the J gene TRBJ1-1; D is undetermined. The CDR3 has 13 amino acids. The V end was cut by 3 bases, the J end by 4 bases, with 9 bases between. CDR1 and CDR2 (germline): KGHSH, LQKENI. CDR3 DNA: TGTGCCAGCTCACCCCGCACGGGCACTGAAGCTTTCTTT. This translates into CASSPRTGTEAFF.

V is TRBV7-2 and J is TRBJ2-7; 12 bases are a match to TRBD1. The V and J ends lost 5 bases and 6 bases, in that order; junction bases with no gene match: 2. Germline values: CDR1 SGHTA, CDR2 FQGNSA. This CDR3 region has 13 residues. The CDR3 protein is CASSRDRGLEQYF. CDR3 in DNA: TGTGCCAGCAGCCGGGACAGGGGGCTCGAGCAGTACTTC. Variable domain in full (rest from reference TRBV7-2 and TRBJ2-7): GAGVSQSPSNKVTEKGKDVELRCDPISGHTALYWYRQSLGQGLEFLIYFQGNSAPDKSGLPSDRFSAERTGGSVSTLTIQRTQQEDSAVYLCASSRDRGLEQYFGPGTRLTVT.

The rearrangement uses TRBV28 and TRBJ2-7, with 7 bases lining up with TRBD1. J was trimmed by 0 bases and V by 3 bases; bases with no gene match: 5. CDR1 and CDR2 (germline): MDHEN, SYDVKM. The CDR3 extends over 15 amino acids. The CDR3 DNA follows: TGTGCCAGCAGTTTTGACAGGGCCCCCTCCTACGAGCAGTACTTC. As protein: CASSFDRAPSYEQYF.

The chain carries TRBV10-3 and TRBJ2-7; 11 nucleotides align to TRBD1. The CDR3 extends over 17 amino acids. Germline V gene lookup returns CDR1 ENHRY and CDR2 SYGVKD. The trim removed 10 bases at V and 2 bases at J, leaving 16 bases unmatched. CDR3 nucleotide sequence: TGTGCCACCAAAACCGGACAGGGGGCGAATAGGACCTACGAGCAGTACTTC. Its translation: CATKTGQGANRTYEQYF.

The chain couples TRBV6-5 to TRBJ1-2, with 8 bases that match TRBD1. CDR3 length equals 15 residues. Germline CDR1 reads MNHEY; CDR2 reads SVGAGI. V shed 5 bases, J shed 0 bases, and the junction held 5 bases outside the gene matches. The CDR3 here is CASSPNRGSNYGYTF. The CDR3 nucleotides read TGTGCCAGCAGTCCAAACAGGGGGTCTAACTATGGCTACACCTTC.

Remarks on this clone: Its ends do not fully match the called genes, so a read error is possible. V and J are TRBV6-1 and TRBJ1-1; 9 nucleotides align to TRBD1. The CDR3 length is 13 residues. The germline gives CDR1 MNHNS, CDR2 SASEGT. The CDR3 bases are TGTGCCAGCCGTGATGCCGGGACAGGGGAAGCTTTCTTT. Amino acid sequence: CASRDAGTGEAFF.

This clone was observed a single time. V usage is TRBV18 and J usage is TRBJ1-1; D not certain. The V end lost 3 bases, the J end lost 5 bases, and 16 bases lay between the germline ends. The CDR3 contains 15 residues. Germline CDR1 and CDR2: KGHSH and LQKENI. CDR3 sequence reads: CASSPDEGWWTEAFF. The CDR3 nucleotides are TGTGCCAGCTCACCGGATGAGGGCTGGTGGACTGAAGCTTTCTTT. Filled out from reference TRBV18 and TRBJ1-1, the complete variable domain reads NAGVMQNPRHLVRRRGQEARLRCSPMKGHSHVYWYRQLPEEGLKFMVYLQKENIIDESGMPKERFSAEFPKEGPSILRIQQVVRGDSAAYFCASSPDEGWWTEAFFGQGTRLTVV.

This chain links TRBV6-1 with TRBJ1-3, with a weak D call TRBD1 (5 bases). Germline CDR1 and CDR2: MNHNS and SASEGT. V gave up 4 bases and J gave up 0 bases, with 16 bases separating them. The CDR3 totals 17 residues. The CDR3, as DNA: TGTGCCAGCAGTGTACCCCTAGACAGTGGCTCTGGAAACACCATATATTTT. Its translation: CASSVPLDSGSGNTIYF.

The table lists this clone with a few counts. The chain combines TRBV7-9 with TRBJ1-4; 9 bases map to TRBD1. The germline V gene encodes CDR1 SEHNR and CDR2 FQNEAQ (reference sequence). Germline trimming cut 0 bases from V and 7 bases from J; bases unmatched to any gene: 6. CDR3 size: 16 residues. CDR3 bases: TGTGCCAGCAGCTTAGCGGCGGGACAGGGCGGTGAAAAACTGTTTTTT. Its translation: CASSLAAGQGGEKLFF.

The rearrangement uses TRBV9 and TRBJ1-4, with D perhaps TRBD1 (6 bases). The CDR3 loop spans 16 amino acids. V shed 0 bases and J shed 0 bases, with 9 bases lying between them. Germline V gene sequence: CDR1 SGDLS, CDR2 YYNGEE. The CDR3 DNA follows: TGTGCCAGCAGCGTAGGGGGGCGTGCAACTAATGAAAAACTGTTTTTT. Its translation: CASSVGGRATNEKLFF.

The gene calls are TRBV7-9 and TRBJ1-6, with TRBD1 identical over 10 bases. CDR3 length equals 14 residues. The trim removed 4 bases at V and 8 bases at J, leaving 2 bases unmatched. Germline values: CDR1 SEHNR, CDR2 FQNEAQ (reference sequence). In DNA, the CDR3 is TGTGCCAGCAGCTCGGGACAGGGGTATTCACCCCTCCACTTT. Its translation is CASSSGQGYSPLHF.

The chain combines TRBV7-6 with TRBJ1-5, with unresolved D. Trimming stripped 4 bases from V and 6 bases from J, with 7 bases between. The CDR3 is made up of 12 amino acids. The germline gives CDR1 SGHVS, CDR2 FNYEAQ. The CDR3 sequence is CASSSWSQPQHF. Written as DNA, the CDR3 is TGTGCCAGCAGCTCCTGGAGTCAGCCCCAGCATTTT. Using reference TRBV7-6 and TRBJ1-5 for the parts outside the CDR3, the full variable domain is GAGVSQSPRYKVTKRGQDVALRCDPISGHVSLYWYRQALGQGPEFLTYFNYEAQQDKSGLPNDRFSAERPEGSISTLTIQRTEQRDSAMYRCASSSWSQPQHFGDGTRLSIL.